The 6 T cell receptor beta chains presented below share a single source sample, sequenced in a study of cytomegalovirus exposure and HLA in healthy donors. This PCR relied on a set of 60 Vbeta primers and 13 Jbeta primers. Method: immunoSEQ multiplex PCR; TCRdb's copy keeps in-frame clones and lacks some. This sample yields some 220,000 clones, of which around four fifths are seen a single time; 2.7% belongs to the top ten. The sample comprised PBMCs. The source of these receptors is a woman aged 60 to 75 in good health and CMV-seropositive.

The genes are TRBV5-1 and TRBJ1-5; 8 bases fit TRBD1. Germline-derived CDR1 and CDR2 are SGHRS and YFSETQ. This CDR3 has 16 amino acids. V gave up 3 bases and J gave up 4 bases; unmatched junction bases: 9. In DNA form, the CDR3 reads TGCGCCAGCAGCTCTAAGGACAGGGTGGGAAATCAGCCCCAGCATTTT. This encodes CASSSKDRVGNQPQHF.

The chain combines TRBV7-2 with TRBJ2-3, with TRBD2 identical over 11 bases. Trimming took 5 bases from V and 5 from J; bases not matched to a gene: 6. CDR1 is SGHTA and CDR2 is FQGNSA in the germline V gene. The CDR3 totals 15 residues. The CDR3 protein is CASSLSSGGIDTQYF. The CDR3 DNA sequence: TGTGCCAGCAGCCTTTCTAGCGGGGGGATAGATACGCAGTATTTT.

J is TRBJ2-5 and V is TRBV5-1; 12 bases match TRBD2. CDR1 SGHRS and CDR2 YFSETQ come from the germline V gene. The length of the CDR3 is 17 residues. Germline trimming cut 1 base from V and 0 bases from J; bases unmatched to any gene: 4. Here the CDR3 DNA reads TGCGCCAGCAGCTTGACTAGCGGGGGGCCATACCAAGAGACCCAGTACTTC. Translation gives CASSLTSGGPYQETQYF.

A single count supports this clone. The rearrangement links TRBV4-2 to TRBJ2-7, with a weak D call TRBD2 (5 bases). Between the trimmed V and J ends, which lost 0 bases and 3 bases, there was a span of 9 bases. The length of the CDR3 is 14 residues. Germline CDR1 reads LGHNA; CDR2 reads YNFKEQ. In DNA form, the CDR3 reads TGTGCCAGCAGCCAAGAGCGGGTGATCTACGAGCAGTACTTC. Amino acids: CASSQERVIYEQYF.

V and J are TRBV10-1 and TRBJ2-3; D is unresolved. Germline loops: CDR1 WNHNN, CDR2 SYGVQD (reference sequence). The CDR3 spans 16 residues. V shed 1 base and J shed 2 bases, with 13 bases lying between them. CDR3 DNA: TGCGCCAGCAGTGAGTATGTCAGTTGTTTCACAGATACGCAGTATTTT. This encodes CASSEYVSCFTDTQYF.

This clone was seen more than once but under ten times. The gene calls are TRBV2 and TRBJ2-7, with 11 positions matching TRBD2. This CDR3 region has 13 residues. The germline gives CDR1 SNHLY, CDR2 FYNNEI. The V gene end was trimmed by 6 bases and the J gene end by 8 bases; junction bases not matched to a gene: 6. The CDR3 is CASRASGGPQQYF. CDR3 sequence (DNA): TGTGCCAGCAGGGCTAGCGGGGGGCCCCAGCAGTACTTC.